These 26 T cell receptor beta chains originate from one sample sequenced in a study of blood T cell repertoires in COVID-19. Data came from immunoSEQ multiplex PCR; TCRdb stores just in-frame clones and leaves some out. Of approximately 84,000 clones in the sample, 80% were seen once. The sequencing sample was made of peripheral blood. The origin of the receptors is a human donor in a cohort sampled during active COVID-19.

V usage is TRBV6-5 and J usage is TRBJ1-6, with 7 bases fitting TRBD1. CDR3 length: 15 amino acids. With V trimmed by 7 bases and J by 4 bases, 7 bases remained unmatched. Germline CDR1 MNHEY, CDR2 SVGAGI. DNA for the CDR3: TGTGCCAGCACTAGCCTGGGACAGTATAATTCACCCCTCCACTTT. This encodes CASTSLGQYNSPLHF.

V usage is TRBV7-6 and J usage is TRBJ2-5; D remains ambiguous. This CDR3 comprises 12 residues. The ends were cut back, 4 bases at V and 5 bases at J, with 8 bases in the middle. CDR1 is SGHVS, CDR2 FNYEAQ, per germline. The CDR3, as DNA: TGTGCCAGCAGCTCCTCTTCCGAGACCCAGTACTTC. Protein product: CASSSSSETQYF.

CDR3 region: CASSLQWGPYEQYF. The CDR3 nucleotides are TGTGCCAGCAGTTTGCAGTGGGGGCCCTACGAGCAGTACTTC. The chain has TRBV27 and TRBJ2-7; D is perhaps TRBD1 (6 bases). CDR3 length: 14 residues. Trimming left V 3 bases short and J 2 bases short, with 11 bases between. Germline CDR1 MNHEY, CDR2 SMNVEV (reference sequence).

The chain carries TRBV19 and TRBJ2-1, with D perhaps matching TRBD2 (6 bases). Per the germline V gene, CDR1 is LNHDA and CDR2 is SQIVND (reference sequence). The CDR3 is 14 amino acids. Trimming stripped 4 bases from V and 2 bases from J, with 9 bases between. The CDR3 region has the DNA TGTGCCAGTAGTAAACGACTAGCCTACAATGAGCAGTTCTTC. Amino acid sequence: CASSKRLAYNEQFF. The whole variable domain, remainder taken from reference TRBV19 and TRBJ2-1, is DGGITQSPKYLFRKEGQNVTLSCEQNLNHDAMYWYRQDPGQGLRLIYYSQIVNDFQKGDIAEGYSVSREKKESFPLTVTSAQKNPTAFYLCASSKRLAYNEQFFGPGTRLTVL.

The V call is TRBV6-2 or TRBV6-3, the J call TRBJ2-1, with 12 positions matching TRBD2. The CDR3 spans 15 residues. The germline V gene has CDR1 MNHEY and CDR2 SVGEGT. V lost 2 bases and J lost 10; bases outside the gene matches: 6. The CDR3 spells CASSYRLAGVREQFF. The CDR3 DNA reads TGTGCCAGCAGTTACCGACTAGCGGGAGTCCGGGAGCAGTTCTTC.

The chain uses TRBV12-3 or TRBV12-4 and TRBJ2-7; possible D gene TRBD1, 5 bases. The CDR3 has 13 residues. The V gene lost 2 bases and the J gene lost 10 bases, with 15 bases spanning the gap. CDR3 coding DNA: TGTGCCAGCAGTTTATTTGAGGAGCAGGGACAGTACTTC. The encoded protein is CASSLFEEQGQYF.

The chain joins TRBV3-1 (or the pseudogene TRBV3-2) to TRBJ2-7; TRBD1 aligns across 10 bases. V shed 6 bases and J 8 bases; nucleotides not matched to a gene: 10. From germline, CDR1 is LGHDT and CDR2 YNNKEL (reference sequence). This CDR3 spans 14 amino acids. CDR3 DNA: TGTGCCAGCAGTCGTCCCGGGACAGGGGAAAAGCAGTACTTC. Residues: CASSRPGTGEKQYF.

The V call is TRBV14, the J call TRBJ2-4, with 9 bases matching TRBD1. Germline V gene data show CDR1 as SGHDN and CDR2 as FVKESK. The V gene end was trimmed by 6 bases and the J gene end by 7 bases; junction bases not matched to a gene: 7. CDR3 size: 14 residues. This CDR3 is CASRRTGDLNIQYF. The DNA for the CDR3 is TGTGCCAGCAGGCGGACAGGGGATTTGAACATTCAGTACTTC.

This clone appeared a single time. One junction end disagrees with the germline gene, perhaps due to a read error. The V call is TRBV18, the J call TRBJ2-7; 7 nucleotides agree with TRBD1. In germline, CDR1 is KGHSH, CDR2 LQKENI. The CDR3 has 15 residues. CDR3 DNA: TGTGCCAGCTCCCCACAGGGGAAAGGTCTACCCGAGCAGTACTTC. Amino acid sequence: CASSPQGKGLPEQYF.

The V gene is TRBV27, the J gene TRBJ1-2; D is ambiguous. The germline V gene encodes CDR1 MNHEY and CDR2 SMNVEV (reference sequence). V was cut by 2 bases and J by 3 bases, with 10 bases left in between. This CDR3 contains 14 residues. The CDR3 is CASSLALTDYGYTF. The CDR3 coding sequence is TGTGCCAGCAGTTTAGCGTTAACAGACTATGGCTACACCTTC.

V and J are TRBV12-3 or TRBV12-4 and TRBJ2-7; D ambiguous. This CDR3 has 12 amino acids. Trimming took 4 bases from V and 1 from J, leaving 5 bases between them. The CDR3 sequence is CASSSQSYEQYF. In nucleotides, the CDR3 is TGTGCCAGCAGTTCCCAGTCCTACGAGCAGTACTTC.

This sequence joins TRBV6-5 and TRBJ2-3; D is unclear. CDR3 length: 14 amino acids. Germline-derived CDR1 and CDR2 are MNHEY and SVGAGI. V lost 11 bases and J 1 base, leaving 16 bases between the germline ends. The CDR3 region has the DNA TGTGCCTTAAGTACAGATCGCGGCACAGATACGCAGTATTTT. Amino acids: CALSTDRGTDTQYF.

The chain joins TRBV18 to TRBJ1-2, with D possibly being TRBD1 (6 bases). The CDR3 is 13 amino acids. V lost 3 bases, J lost 6 bases, and 11 bases lay in between. Germline V gives CDR1 KGHSH, CDR2 LQKENI. CDR3 DNA: TGTGCCAGCTCACCGCAAAACAGGGATGGCTACACCTTC. Residues: CASSPQNRDGYTF.

CDR3 amino acids: CASSPTGYNEQFF. The CDR3, as DNA: TGTGCCAGCAGTCCTACAGGCTACAATGAGCAGTTCTTC. The chain joins TRBV2 to TRBJ2-1, with D perhaps TRBD1 (5 bases). This CDR3 spans 13 amino acids. Looked up from germline, CDR1 is SNHLY and CDR2 is FYNNEI. V was trimmed by 5 bases and J by 3 bases, leaving 8 bases between them.

The V call is TRBV6-5, the J call TRBJ2-1; weak D call: TRBD1 (6 bases). The germline V gene has CDR1 MNHEY and CDR2 SVGAGI. Trimming took 6 bases from V and 7 from J, leaving 10 bases between them. The CDR3 is 12 residues long. CDR3 loop: CASRRTVNEQFF. The DNA of the CDR3 is TGTGCCAGCAGGCGGACAGTAAATGAGCAGTTCTTC.

The rearrangement joins TRBV28 to TRBJ1-3; D remains unclear. Germline V CDR1 and CDR2: MDHEN, SYDVKM. This CDR3 contains 13 residues. The V end was cut by 5 bases, the J end by 4 bases, with 9 bases between. The CDR3 here is CASSLSAGNTIYF. As DNA, the CDR3 is TGTGCCAGCAGTCTTTCTGCGGGAAACACCATATATTTT.

This chain uses TRBV28 with TRBJ2-7, with D possibly TRBD2 on 6 matching bases. V lost 4 bases, J lost 3 bases, and 19 bases lay in between. The germline V gene encodes CDR1 MDHEN and CDR2 SYDVKM. The CDR3 runs to 16 residues. The CDR3 protein is CASSSLGGVRIYEQYF. The CDR3 DNA reads as TGTGCCAGCAGTTCACTCGGGGGAGTTCGAATCTACGAGCAGTACTTC.

The rearrangement links TRBV15 to TRBJ1-5; 7 bases agree with TRBD1. V shed 2 bases and J 0 bases; nucleotides not matched to a gene: 4. Per germline, CDR1 LNHNV and CDR2 YYDKDF (reference sequence). The CDR3 is 16 residues long. As DNA, the CDR3 is TGTGCCACCAGCAGACGACAGGGATATAGCAATCAGCCCCAGCATTTT. This sequence encodes CATSRRQGYSNQPQHF.

In this sample, this clone turned up many times. The V call is TRBV2, the J call TRBJ1-2; weak D call: TRBD1 (6 bases). Germline CDR1 SNHLY, CDR2 FYNNEI. The CDR3 spans 15 residues. Trimming removed 2 bases from V and 4 bases from J, with 14 bases in between. CDR3 amino acids: CASSESRTVLYGYTF. In DNA form, the CDR3 reads TGTGCCAGCAGTGAATCCAGGACAGTCCTCTATGGCTACACCTTC.

The chain combines TRBV19 with TRBJ2-1; 7 nucleotides agree with TRBD1. V shed 3 bases and J 7 bases; nucleotides not matched to a gene: 12. Germline V gene data show CDR1 as LNHDA and CDR2 as SQIVND (reference sequence). The CDR3 is 16 amino acids. CDR3 nucleotides: TGTGCCAGTAGTATCCCCAAGGGGGCTTTCGGGAATGAGCAGTTCTTC. Its translation: CASSIPKGAFGNEQFF.

In this sample, this clone turned up once. This CDR3 reads CASSATQESGLETQYF. CDR3 nucleotides: TGTGCCAGCAGCGCGACACAGGAGAGTGGGTTGGAGACCCAGTACTTC. This chain links TRBV7-8 with TRBJ2-5, with D possibly TRBD1 on 5 matching bases. The length of the CDR3 is 16 residues. Germline values: CDR1 SGHVS, CDR2 FQNEAQ. With 5 bases removed from V and 5 bases from J, the gap between germline ends came to 21 bases. The variable domain in full, with the rest retrieved from reference TRBV7-8 and TRBJ2-5, is GAGVSQSPRYKVAKRGQDVALRCDPISGHVSLFWYQQALGQGPEFLTYFQNEAQLDKSGLPSDRFFAERPEGSVSTLKIQRTQQEDSAVYLCASSATQESGLETQYFGPGTRLLVL.

The rearrangement links TRBV5-6 to TRBJ1-2; D perhaps matches TRBD1 (6 bases). The germline V and J ends were trimmed by 0 bases and 5 bases, with 17 bases remaining between them. Germline CDR1 and CDR2: SGHDT and YYEEEE. The CDR3 is made up of 16 amino acids. Here the CDR3 reads CASSLAPRGEGYGYTF. CDR3 bases: TGTGCCAGCAGCTTGGCCCCCAGGGGAGAGGGTTATGGCTACACCTTC. Full variable domain (outside the CDR3, taken from reference TRBV5-6 and TRBJ1-2): DAGVTQSPTHLIKTRGQQVTLRCSPKSGHDTVSWYQQALGQGPQFIFQYYEEEERQRGNFPDRFSGHQFPNYSSELNVNALLLGDSALYLCASSLAPRGEGYGYTFGSGTRLTVV.

This rearrangement joins TRBV7-3 to TRBJ2-7; a possible D gene is TRBD2 (5 bases). V was clipped by 3 bases and J by 1 base, with 19 bases between them. There are 17 residues in the CDR3. Per the germline V gene, CDR1 is SGHTA and CDR2 is FQGTGA. CDR3 amino acids: CASSFSVRVRFSYEQYF. In DNA, the CDR3 is TGTGCCAGCAGCTTCTCGGTGAGGGTACGATTTTCCTACGAGCAGTACTTC.

The V call is TRBV6-6, the J call TRBJ1-5; D is undetermined. The CDR3 runs 13 residues. Trimming stripped 2 bases from V and 7 bases from J, with 9 bases between. Germline V lookup: CDR1 MNHNY, CDR2 SVGAGI (reference sequence). The CDR3 nucleotides are TGTGCCAGCAGTTACGAGGGCGTCCAGCCCCAGCATTTT. Its translation is CASSYEGVQPQHF.

This clone was detected only a few times. This chain connects TRBV28 to TRBJ2-7; D is perhaps TRBD2 (5 bases). Per the germline V gene, CDR1 is MDHEN and CDR2 is SYDVKM. Trimming shortened V by 2 bases and J by 3 bases, and 5 bases separated the two germline ends. The CDR3 loop spans 12 amino acids. The CDR3 region has the DNA TGTGCCAGCAGTTTAGAGGGCTACGAGCAGTACTTC. Amino acids: CASSLEGYEQYF.

V and J are TRBV18 and TRBJ1-4, with 9 bases that match TRBD1. The junction had 8 bases not matched to a gene; V was cut back by 4 bases and J by 8 bases. The CDR3 covers 15 residues. In germline, CDR1 is KGHSH, CDR2 LQKENI. Here the CDR3 DNA reads TGTGCCAGCTCACTTTCTACAGGGGGCGCGGAAAAACTGTTTTTT. This sequence encodes CASSLSTGGAEKLFF.